A selection of T cell receptor beta chains follows, all from one sample in a study of neurological immune-mediated disorders. TCRdb re-derived calls from the 5' RACE reads in MiXCR, one entry per CDR3 protein. In the table there are 30,000 or so distinct CDR3 sequences, about an eighth of which are singletons. Sequencing was performed on CD4+ T cells from blood. The receptors here all came from a female donor with HTLV-1-associated myelopathy (HAM/TSP). CDR3s include the opening cysteine and the closing phenylalanine or tryptophan. The order of the fields is CDR3 length, D gene, clone size, J gene, V gene, CDR3 protein, CDR3 DNA. The D gene is left open where the match is weak. Clone size is given as how often the clone was seen (once, few, many) or a class if it is expanded.

>14|TRBD2|few|TRBJ2-7|TRBV11-3
CASSSRGAGDEQYF
TGTGCCAGCAGCTCGAGGGGCGCGGGAGACGAGCAGTACTTC
>17|NA|many|TRBJ2-3|TRBV14
CASSQDSAGTSTDTQYF
TGTGCCAGCAGCCAAGATTCGGCGGGGACTAGCACAGATACGCAGTATTTT
>20|NA|medium-sized|TRBJ2-1|TRBV5-5
CASSSAYLDSRVGQHNEQFF
TGTGCCAGCAGCTCAGCTTACCTGGACTCCAGGGTCGGGCAACACAATGAGCAGTTCTTC
>18|NA|many|TRBJ2-5|TRBV3-1
CASSQGVGRVGFQETQYF
TGTGCCAGCAGCCAAGGCGTAGGGCGCGTCGGGTTTCAAGAGACCCAGTACTTC
>18|TRBD1|many|TRBJ2-3|TRBV7-2
CASSSLRLTVTGTDTQYF
TGTGCCAGCAGCTCCCTACGCTTAACCGTGACAGGGACAGATACGCAGTATTTT
>12|TRBD2|many|TRBJ2-1|TRBV20-1
CSASGGGNEQFF
TGCAGTGCTAGCGGGGGGGGAAATGAGCAGTTCTTC
>16|TRBD2|many|TRBJ2-1|TRBV20-1
CSAGRLAGARGNEQFF
TGCAGTGCTGGGAGACTAGCGGGAGCCCGTGGCAATGAGCAGTTCTTC
>14|TRBD1|many|TRBJ2-4|TRBV5-1
CASKPGQDQNIQYF
TGCGCCAGCAAGCCCGGACAGGACCAAAACATTCAGTACTTC
>19|TRBD1|medium-sized|TRBJ2-6|TRBV9
CASSVVEGQGASGANVLTF
TGTGCCAGCAGCGTAGTTGAGGGACAGGGGGCCTCTGGGGCCAACGTCCTGACTTTC
>14|NA|many|TRBJ1-4|TRBV5-1
CASSFQGENEKLFF
TGCGCCAGCAGCTTCCAGGGAGAAAATGAAAAACTGTTTTTT
>16|NA|many|TRBJ2-2|TRBV6-5
CASSTTTSEGTGELFF
TGTGCCAGCAGTACCACTACCTCCGAGGGAACCGGGGAGCTGTTTTTT
>14|TRBD1|many|TRBJ2-2|TRBV2
CASRAGTGDRELFF
TGTGCCAGCAGGGCCGGGACAGGGGACCGGGAGCTGTTTTTT
>16|NA|many|TRBJ2-1|TRBV7-6
CASSPRGAGSYNEQFF
TGTGCCAGCAGCCCTCGCGGGGCGGGATCCTACAATGAGCAGTTCTTC
>14|TRBD1|many|TRBJ2-7|TRBV10-3
CAIRPGQGLAEQYF
TGTGCCATCCGCCCCGGACAGGGGTTAGCCGAGCAGTACTTC
>17|NA|many|TRBJ2-1|TRBV7-2
CASSLEGSVTLNNEQFF
TGTGCCAGCAGCTTAGAGGGATCCGTAACCCTGAACAATGAGCAGTTCTTC
>16|NA|many|TRBJ2-2|TRBV6-5
CASSYSGTPNTGELFF
TGTGCCAGCAGTTACTCCGGGACACCTAACACCGGGGAGCTGTTTTTT
>15|TRBD2|many|TRBJ2-5|TRBV7-9
CASSFLAGVAETQYF
TGTGCCAGCAGCTTCCTAGCGGGAGTGGCGGAGACCCAGTACTTC
>14|TRBD1|many|TRBJ1-4|TRBV20-1
CSAYAPGQGGKLFF
TGCAGTGCTTACGCACCGGGACAGGGGGGAAAACTGTTTTTT
>11|NA|once|TRBJ1-1|TRBV7-9
CASSLGYGAFF
TGTGCCAGCAGCTTAGGGTATGGGGCTTTCTTT
>16|NA|once|TRBJ2-7|TRBV7-9
CASSLGLLGRTYEQYF
TGTGCCAGCAGCTTAGGGCTATTGGGACGGACCTACGAGCAGTACTTC
>13|NA|many|TRBJ1-4|TRBV29-1
CSVSDGTGGKLFF
TGCAGCGTCTCGGACGGAACGGGGGGAAAACTGTTTTTT
>15|NA|many|TRBJ2-3|TRBV20-1
CSARDRLQGRDTQYF
TGCAGTGCTAGAGATCGCCTGCAGGGGCGGGATACGCAGTATTTT
>16|TRBD2|many|TRBJ2-2|TRBV5-4
CASSLQTSGDIGELFF
TGTGCCAGCAGCTTGCAGACTAGCGGGGACATCGGGGAGCTGTTTTTT